This T cell receptor beta chain came from a study of CD8 T cells in Susac syndrome. 0.5 to 1 ug RNA was reverse transcribed with random hexamers. An immunoSEQ multiplex PCR generated amplified TCR beta CDR3 products spanning 54 Vbeta and 13 Jbeta. A single record per CDR3 protein comes from TCRdb applying MiXCR to the immunoSEQ multiplex PCR reads. This repertoire shows roughly 200,000 distinct CDR3 sequences, about 93% found once; its top ten account for around 0.1%. In contrast to the negatively isolated CD8+ and CD4+ T cells, TEMRA cells were FACS-enriched. This CDR3 is 13 amino acids long. V was clipped by 6 bases and J by 7 bases; unmatched bases: 5.

The chain links TRBV12-3 or TRBV12-4 to TRBJ2-1, with 8 bases identical to TRBD2. Sequencing input: CD4+ T cells from PBMCs. The TCR sequence derives from a human donor in good health. CDR3 loop: CASRRRGANEQFF. For the CDR3, the DNA is TGTGCCAGCAGACGGCGGGGGGCAAATGAGCAGTTCTTC.